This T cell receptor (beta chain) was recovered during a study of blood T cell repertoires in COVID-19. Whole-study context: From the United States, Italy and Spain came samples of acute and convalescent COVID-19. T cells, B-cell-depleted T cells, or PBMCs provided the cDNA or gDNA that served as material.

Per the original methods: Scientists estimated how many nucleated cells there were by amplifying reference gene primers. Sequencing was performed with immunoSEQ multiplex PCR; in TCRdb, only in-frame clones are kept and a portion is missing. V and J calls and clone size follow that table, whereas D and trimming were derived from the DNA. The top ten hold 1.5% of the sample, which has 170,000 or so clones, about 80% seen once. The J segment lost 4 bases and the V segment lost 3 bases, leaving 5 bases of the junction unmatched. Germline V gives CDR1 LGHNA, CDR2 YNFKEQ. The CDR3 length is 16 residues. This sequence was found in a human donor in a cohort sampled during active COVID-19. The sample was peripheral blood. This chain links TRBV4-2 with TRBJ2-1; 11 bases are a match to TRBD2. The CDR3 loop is CASSHPGLAEYNEQFF. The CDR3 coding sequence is TGTGCCAGCAGCCACCCGGGACTAGCGGAATACAATGAGCAGTTCTTC.